This T cell receptor beta chain came from a study of blood T cell repertoires in COVID-19. Study in general: Sample material is recorded as cDNA or gDNA derived from T cells, B-cell-depleted T cells, or PBMCs.

The CDR3 length is 15 residues. V lost 5 bases to trimming and J lost 4 bases; unmatched junction nucleotides: 8. Germline loops: CDR1 MNHEY, CDR2 SMNVEV (reference sequence). Sequencing used immunoSEQ multiplex PCR; TCRdb keeps in-frame clones, though not all of them. This sample has approximately 120,000 clones, with over 65% found just once. The sequence was collected from a woman aged 55-69 years with acute or convalescent COVID-19. Sequenced material: peripheral blood. This chain connects TRBV27 to TRBJ2-1; 7 bases line up with TRBD2. The CDR3 nucleotides read TGTGCCAGCAGTCCTGACACGGGGGGTTACAATGAGCAGTTCTTC. Its protein is CASSPDTGGYNEQFF.